These T cell receptor beta chains were read from a single sample in a study of beta chain features in type 1 diabetes. This table comes from immunoSEQ multiplex PCR, and its TCRdb copy is limited to in-frame clones, with some not included. Of about 130,000 clones in the sample, around a tenth were seen once. The sequenced sample consisted of central memory CD4+ T cells from blood. These receptors were collected from a man younger than 35 in good health. Each CDR3 is given with its conserved first and last residue. A D gene is named only where the DNA matches it firmly. Size tells how often a clone was seen (once, few, many) or the class of an expanded clone, and some rows leave it out.

D,V,J,size,CDR3,DNA
-,TRBV7-8,TRBJ2-1,few,CASTLGFESSYNEQFF,TGTGCCAGCACCCTAGGATTCGAAAGCTCCTACAATGAGCAGTTCTTC
TRBD1,TRBV4-3,TRBJ1-4,-,CASSPSDREQEKLFF,TGCGCCAGCAGCCCCTCGGACAGGGAGCAAGAAAAACTGTTTTTT
TRBD2,TRBV5-1,TRBJ2-3,few,CASSLAPSGATDTQYF,TGCGCCAGCAGCTTGGCGCCTAGCGGGGCCACAGATACGCAGTATTTT
-,TRBV7-3,TRBJ2-5,few,CASSSTKEETQYF,TGTGCCAGCAGCTCCACTAAAGAAGAGACCCAGTACTTC
-,TRBV7-2,TRBJ2-2,-,CASSLSQGNTGELFF,TGTGCCAGCAGCTTATCACAGGGGAACACCGGGGAGCTGTTTTTT
TRBD1,TRBV19,TRBJ1-1,-,CASKSRDSMNTEAFF,TGTGCCAGTAAGTCCCGGGACAGCATGAACACTGAAGCTTTCTTT
TRBD1,TRBV2,TRBJ1-1,-,CASRPDRHNTEAFF,TGTGCCAGCAGACCGGACAGGCATAACACTGAAGCTTTCTTT
TRBD2,TRBV5-4,TRBJ2-3,-,CASSLRTSGGLGRFTDTQYF,TGTGCCAGCAGCCTGAGGACTAGCGGGGGGTTAGGTAGGTTCACAGATACGCAGTATTTT
-,TRBV5-6,TRBJ2-5,few,CASSFGDETQYF,TGTGCCAGCAGCTTTGGAGATGAGACCCAGTACTTC
-,TRBV15,TRBJ2-3,-,CATSARGTSTDTQYF,TGTGCCACCAGCGCACGCGGAACTTCCACAGATACGCAGTATTTT
TRBD2,TRBV14,TRBJ2-7,many,CASSQKFGGNYPEQYF,TGTGCCAGCAGCCAGAAGTTCGGGGGGAACTACCCCGAGCAGTACTTC
TRBD2,TRBV28,TRBJ2-1,-,CASSLSGGNEQFF,TGTGCCAGCAGTTTAAGCGGGGGGAATGAGCAGTTCTTC
TRBD1,TRBV12-5,TRBJ2-3,-,CASGLGQGGTDTQYF,TGTGCTAGTGGTTTGGGACAGGGGGGCACAGATACGCAGTATTTT
-,TRBV7-8,TRBJ1-4,few,CASRQLDSNEKLFF,TGTGCCAGCAGACAACTCGACAGTAATGAAAAACTGTTTTTT
-,TRBV18,TRBJ2-7,once,CASSPGWGRSGEQYF,TGTGCCAGCTCACCAGGGTGGGGGCGGTCAGGAGAGCAGTACTTC
-,TRBV29-1,TRBJ1-2,few,CSVGEGMDYGYTF,TGCAGCGTGGGAGAAGGGATGGACTATGGCTACACCTTC